The rows below give T cell receptor beta chains drawn from one sample of a study of T-cell reconstitution after alpha-beta-depleted transplantation in children. MiXCR was run by TCRdb on the PCR reads, yielding one entry per CDR3 protein. The sample includes hundreds of thousands of distinct CDR3 sequences, roughly a sixth of them seen just once. This sample comprised PBMCs, mostly from graft donor cells, obtained 360 days after TCRalphabeta/CD19-depleted stem cell transplant. These TCRs come from a male patient under 10 years old who had a stem cell transplant for acute lymphoblastic leukemia, so the T cells may come from the graft donor. CDR3s leave out the opening cysteine and the closing phenylalanine or tryptophan. The D gene is left open where the match is weak. Clone size, where shown, is once, few, many, or a class for clones that have expanded.

TRBV29-1	TRBD2	TRBJ2-3	many	SVDGPSGVVGTQY
TRBV28	NA	TRBJ1-1	many	ASSSRTNTEAF
TRBV10-3	NA	TRBJ1-3	NA	AINQGGNTIY
TRBV5-1	TRBD2	TRBJ2-5	NA	ASSFSGGRVGETQY
TRBV30	NA	TRBJ2-3	NA	AWSESYRPDTQY
TRBV7-9	TRBD2	TRBJ2-1	NA	ASSSTSAYNEQF
TRBV12-3/TRBV12-4	NA	TRBJ2-1	few	ASSLGMSFPYNEQF
TRBV3-1	TRBD2	TRBJ2-2	many	ASRGGNTGELF
TRBV12-3/TRBV12-4	TRBD1	TRBJ1-1	few	ASSLDPGQGTEAF
TRBV10-1	NA	TRBJ1-1	NA	ASSEEGFNAF
TRBV24-1	NA	TRBJ2-3	few	ATSDMFADTQY
TRBV5-1	TRBD1	TRBJ2-1	NA	ASSLGRLWDSSCNEQF
TRBV12-3/TRBV12-4	NA	TRBJ1-5	few	ASGLQGAQPQH
TRBV11-2	NA	TRBJ2-1	few	ASSLRRTVPYNEQF
TRBV12-3/TRBV12-4	TRBD1	TRBJ2-7	few	ASSWGQLSYEQY
TRBV4-2	TRBD2	TRBJ2-1	few	ASSQELAGWDEQF
TRBV9	NA	TRBJ1-1	few	ASSATTGLNTEAF
TRBV2	NA	TRBJ2-3	NA	ASSVGGGGTDTQY
TRBV6-2/TRBV6-3	NA	TRBJ2-4	NA	ASSRGEDPRVAKNIQY
TRBV15	TRBD1	TRBJ2-7	few	ATSRSRQGALY